The 8 T cell receptor beta chains given below trace back to one sample, sequenced in a study of blood T cell repertoires in COVID-19. Method: immunoSEQ multiplex PCR; TCRdb's copy keeps in-frame clones and lacks some. The data show roughly 180,000 clones, approximately 89% seen once. Sequencing was carried out using peripheral blood. These receptors originate from a woman aged 25-40 years with acute or convalescent COVID-19.

The CDR3 DNA follows: TGTGCCAGCAGTCCCGGGGGGTCCCTTTACGAGCAGTACTTC. It encodes CASSPGGSLYEQYF. V and J are TRBV7-6 and TRBJ2-7; TRBD2 matches at 7 bases. The CDR3 spans 14 residues. CDR1 is SGHVS and CDR2 is FNYEAQ in the germline V gene. V shed 6 bases, J shed 4 bases, and the junction held 9 bases outside the gene matches.

The chain has TRBV28 and TRBJ1-1; D call uncertain. CDR1 is MDHEN and CDR2 is SYDVKM in the germline V gene. The V end was cut by 4 bases, the J end by 4 bases, with 13 bases between. The CDR3 contains 14 residues. CDR3 coding DNA: TGTGCCAGCAGTTATCAAAGCCCGATCACTGAAGCTTTCTTT. Its translation is CASSYQSPITEAFF. Looking up the rest from reference TRBV28 and TRBJ1-1 gives the full variable domain: DVKVTQSSRYLVKRTGEKVFLECVQDMDHENMFWYRQDPGLGLRLIYFSYDVKMKEKGDIPEGYSVSREKKERFSLILESASTNQTSMYLCASSYQSPITEAFFGQGTRLTVV.

This chain links TRBV11-2 with TRBJ2-7; D might be TRBD2 (7 bases). The ends were cut back, 1 base at V and 6 bases at J, with 13 bases in the middle. The CDR3 consists of 14 residues. Germline values: CDR1 SGHAT, CDR2 FQNNGV. The CDR3 bases are TGTGCCAGCAGCTTAGGTGGGGGGGGGCCCGAGCAGTACTTC. This gives the protein CASSLGGGGPEQYF.

This chain joins TRBV15 and TRBJ2-3; no firm D call. Germline CDR1 reads LNHNV; CDR2 reads YYDKDF (reference sequence). Deletions cut 1 base from V and 2 bases from J, with 19 bases between. The CDR3 spans 18 residues. The CDR3 nucleotides are TGTGCCACCAGCAGAGGAGTTGGGCCCACTGCGTCCACAGATACGCAGTATTTT. Its protein product is CATSRGVGPTASTDTQYF.

The chain employs TRBV5-1 and TRBJ2-1, with 7 bases identical to TRBD1. This CDR3 spans 16 amino acids. Trimming removed 4 bases from V and 5 bases from J; junction bases left unmatched: 12. CDR1 SGHRS and CDR2 YFSETQ come from the germline V gene. The CDR3 here is CASSPGQAADDNEQFF. For the CDR3, the DNA is TGCGCCAGCAGCCCCGGACAGGCCGCCGATGACAATGAGCAGTTCTTC. Drawing the rest from reference TRBV5-1 and TRBJ2-1, the complete variable domain is KAGVTQTPRYLIKTRGQQVTLSCSPISGHRSVSWYQQTPGQGLQFLFEYFSETQRNKGNFPGRFSGRQFSNSRSEMNVSTLELGDSALYLCASSPGQAADDNEQFFGPGTRLTVL.

CDR3 sequence (DNA): TGTGCCAGCAGCGTAGGGGGAGACCAAGAGACCCAGTACTTC. Protein: CASSVGGDQETQYF. The V and J genes are TRBV9 and TRBJ2-5; D possibly corresponds to TRBD2 (5 bases). Germline values: CDR1 SGDLS, CDR2 YYNGEE. V dropped 0 bases and J dropped 0 bases, with 6 bases sitting between them. The CDR3 has 14 amino acids.

There are a few counts of this clone. This same CDR3 is encoded by further DNA sequences in the sample. This chain connects TRBV20-1 to TRBJ2-1; possibly TRBD2 for D (5 bases). V was shortened by 6 bases and J by 7 bases, with 7 bases between the two germline ends. This CDR3 spans 10 amino acids. Germline V gives CDR1 DFQATT, CDR2 SNEGSKA (reference sequence). This chain's CDR3 is CSAERNEQFF. The CDR3 region has the DNA TGCAGTGCGGAGCGGAATGAGCAGTTCTTC.

V usage is TRBV18 and J usage is TRBJ2-7; D is unresolved. Germline CDR1 is KGHSH and CDR2 is LQKENI. This CDR3 has 13 residues. Trimming pared 0 bases from V and 4 bases from J, leaving 7 bases between. CDR3 amino acids: CASSPPASYEQYF. The CDR3 DNA reads TGTGCCAGCTCACCACCGGCTTCTTACGAGCAGTACTTC.